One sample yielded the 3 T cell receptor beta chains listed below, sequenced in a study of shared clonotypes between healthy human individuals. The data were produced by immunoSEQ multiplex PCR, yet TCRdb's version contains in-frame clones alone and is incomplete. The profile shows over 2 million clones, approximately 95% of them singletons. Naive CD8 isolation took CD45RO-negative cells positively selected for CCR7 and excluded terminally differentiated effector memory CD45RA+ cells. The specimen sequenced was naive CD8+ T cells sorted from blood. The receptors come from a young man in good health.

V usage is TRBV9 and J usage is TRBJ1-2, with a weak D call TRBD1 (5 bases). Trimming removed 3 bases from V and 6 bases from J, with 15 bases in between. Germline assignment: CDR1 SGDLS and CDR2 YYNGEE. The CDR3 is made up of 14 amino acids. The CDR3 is CASSAPMGRDGYTF. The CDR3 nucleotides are TGTGCCAGCAGCGCCCCGATGGGGCGGGATGGCTACACCTTC.

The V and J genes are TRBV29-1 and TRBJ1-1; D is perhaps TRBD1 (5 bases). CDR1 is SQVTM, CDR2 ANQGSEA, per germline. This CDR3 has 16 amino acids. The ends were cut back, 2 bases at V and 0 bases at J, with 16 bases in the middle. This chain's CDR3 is CSVELGSGILNTEAFF. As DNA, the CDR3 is TGCAGCGTTGAATTAGGGTCAGGGATCTTGAACACTGAAGCTTTCTTT.

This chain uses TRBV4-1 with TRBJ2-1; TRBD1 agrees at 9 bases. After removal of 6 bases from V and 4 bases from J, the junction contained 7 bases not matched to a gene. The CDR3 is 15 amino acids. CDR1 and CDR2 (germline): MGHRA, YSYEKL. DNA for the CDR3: TGCGCCAGCAGTTCTCCGGGACAGGGATACAATGAGCAGTTCTTC. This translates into CASSSPGQGYNEQFF.